The clone carrying this T cell receptor (beta chain) was found a few times. The data were obtained in a study of regulatory T cells in long-lasting Graves disease. Noted time point: newly diagnosed GD, antithyroid drugs for less than 3 months. The TCR library was made from RNA extracted from PBMCs. A blood draw put around 9 milliliters of peripheral blood into EDTA tubes. Investigators prepared the TCR beta libraries by applying iRepertoire HTBI primers and Arm-PCR of CDR3 regions. MiXCR, run by TCRdb on the multiplex PCR reads, gives a single entry per CDR3 protein. Found here are 400,000 to 500,000 distinct CDR3 sequences, 16% of them singletons; the top ten hold around 10%. J was trimmed by 7 bases and V by 4 bases; bases with no gene match: 4. In germline, CDR1 is SGHTA, CDR2 FQGNSA. CDR3 length equals 14 residues. These data were also reused for a study on T cells in Graves' hyperthyroidism and ophthalmopathy.

V and J are TRBV7-2 and TRBJ2-7, with TRBD2 identical over 13 bases. The sequence was obtained from a woman under 40 with Graves disease. The sample was peripheral blood mononuclear cells (PBMCs), taken at new diagnosis, from a patient treated with antithyroid drugs. CDR3 sequence: CASSSRLAGGEQYF. CDR3 DNA: TGTGCCAGCAGCTCCCGACTAGCGGGAGGAGAGCAGTACTTC.